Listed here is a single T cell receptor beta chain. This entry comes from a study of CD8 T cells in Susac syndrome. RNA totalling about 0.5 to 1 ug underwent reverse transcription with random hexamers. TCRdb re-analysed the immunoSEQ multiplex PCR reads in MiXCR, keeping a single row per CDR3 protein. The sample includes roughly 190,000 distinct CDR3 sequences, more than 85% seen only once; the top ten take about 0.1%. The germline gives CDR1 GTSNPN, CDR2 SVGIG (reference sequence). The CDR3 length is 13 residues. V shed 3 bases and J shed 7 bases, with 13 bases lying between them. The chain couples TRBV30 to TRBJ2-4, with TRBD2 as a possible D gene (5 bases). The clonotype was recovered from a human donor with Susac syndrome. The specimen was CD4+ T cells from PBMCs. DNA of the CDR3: TGTGCCTGGAGACCTAGCCGACTCAACATTCAGTACTTC. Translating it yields CAWRPSRLNIQYF. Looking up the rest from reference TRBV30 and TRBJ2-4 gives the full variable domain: SQTIHQWPATLVQPVGSPLSLECTVEGTSNPNLYWYRQAAGRGLQLLFYSVGIGQISSEVPQNLSASRPQDRQFILSSKKLLLSDSGFYLCAWRPSRLNIQYFGAGTRLSVL.